Each of the 17 T cell receptor beta chains below was sequenced from the same sample in a study of T cell responses to AZD1222 COVID-19 vaccine. Sequencing used immunoSEQ multiplex PCR; TCRdb keeps in-frame clones, though not all of them. The repertoire has roughly 100,000 clones, around 85% of them found once; the top ten carry over 12%. Source: peripheral blood, taken 28 days after the second AZD1222 dose. The receptors come from an adult who received the AZD1222 COVID-19 vaccine.

The chain has TRBV7-9 and TRBJ1-1; no definite D call. The CDR3 runs 12 residues. CDR1 is SEHNR, CDR2 FQNEAQ, per germline (reference sequence). Between the trimmed V and J ends, which lost 3 bases and 4 bases, there was a span of 6 bases. The CDR3 is CASSFLGTEAFF. CDR3 in DNA: TGTGCCAGCAGCTTTTTGGGCACTGAAGCTTTCTTT.

The chain uses TRBV6-1 and TRBJ1-4; no definite D call. This CDR3 region has 17 residues. CDR1 and CDR2 (germline): MNHNS, SASEGT. The ends were cut back, 1 base at V and 5 bases at J, with 17 bases in the middle. CDR3 sequence reads: CASSEVAGAQLNEKLFF. CDR3 DNA: TGTGCCAGCAGTGAAGTGGCCGGAGCACAACTAAATGAAAAACTGTTTTTT.

The J gene is TRBJ1-1, the V gene TRBV11-2, with D perhaps TRBD1 (6 bases). Germline V gene data show CDR1 as SGHAT and CDR2 as FQNNGV. The ends were cut back, 3 bases at V and 1 base at J, with 6 bases in the middle. The length of the CDR3 is 13 residues. The CDR3 DNA sequence: TGTGCCAGCAGCTTGACAGGGAACACTGAAGCTTTCTTT. Encoded protein: CASSLTGNTEAFF.

The CDR3 sequence is CASSQAAGRDTF. CDR3 bases: TGTGCCAGCAGCCAAGCAGCAGGGAGGGACACCTTC. This rearrangement joins TRBV11-2 to TRBJ1-2, with D tentatively TRBD1 (5 bases). Germline values: CDR1 SGHAT, CDR2 FQNNGV. The CDR3 covers 12 residues. V was clipped by 5 bases and J by 12 bases, with 16 bases between them. The whole variable domain, filled in from reference TRBV11-2 and TRBJ1-2, reads EAGVAQSPRYKIIEKRQSVAFWCNPISGHATLYWYQQILGQGPKLLIQFQNNGVVDDSQLPKDRFSAERLKGVDSTLKIQPAKLEDSAVYLCASSQAAGRDTFGSGTRLTVV.

The J gene is TRBJ2-1, the V gene TRBV7-7; TRBD2 is a possible D gene (7 bases). Trimming left V 5 bases short and J 10 bases short, with 15 bases between. From germline, CDR1 is SSHAT and CDR2 FNYEAQ (reference sequence). CDR3 size: 13 residues. The CDR3 loop is CASSPGGADEQFF. For the CDR3, the DNA is TGTGCCAGCAGCCCTGGGGGGGCGGACGAGCAGTTCTTC.

The V gene is TRBV3-1 (or the pseudogene TRBV3-2), the J gene TRBJ1-1, with TRBD1 as a possible D gene (6 bases). Germline CDR1 is LGHDT and CDR2 is YNNKEL (reference sequence). This CDR3 comprises 15 residues. Trimming left V 4 bases short and J 1 base short, with 13 bases between. The chain's CDR3 is CASSPQGWGNTEAFF. CDR3 sequence (DNA): TGTGCCAGCAGCCCACAGGGATGGGGGAACACTGAAGCTTTCTTT.

The rearrangement uses TRBV5-1 and TRBJ1-1; TRBD1 agrees at 10 bases. The V segment lost 3 bases and the J segment 6 bases; nucleotides outside the gene matches: 5. Germline CDR1 is SGHRS and CDR2 is YFSETQ. This CDR3 contains 14 residues. The CDR3 region is CASSWGQGRAEAFF. CDR3 coding DNA: TGCGCCAGCAGCTGGGGACAGGGGAGAGCTGAAGCTTTCTTT. The entire variable domain, with the rest obtained from reference TRBV5-1 and TRBJ1-1, is as follows: KAGVTQTPRYLIKTRGQQVTLSCSPISGHRSVSWYQQTPGQGLQFLFEYFSETQRNKGNFPGRFSGRQFSNSRSEMNVSTLELGDSALYLCASSWGQGRAEAFFGQGTRLTVV.

The rearrangement uses TRBV6-2 or TRBV6-3 and TRBJ1-5, with 7 bases that match TRBD1. The CDR3 length is 14 residues. The V segment lost 2 bases and the J segment 3 bases; nucleotides outside the gene matches: 1. The V gene's germline CDR1 is MNHEY and CDR2 SVGEGT. CDR3 loop: CASSYGTDNQPQHF. CDR3 coding DNA: TGTGCCAGCAGTTACGGGACAGACAATCAGCCCCAGCATTTT.

This clone was counted a single time. The rearrangement joins TRBV5-1 to TRBJ2-7; D gene uncertain. Trimming took off 0 bases at V and 2 bases at J, with 12 bases between the two ends. The CDR3 has 15 residues. CDR1 SGHRS and CDR2 YFSETQ come from the germline V gene. CDR3 bases: TGCGCCAGCAGCTTGGGAAATGTGCTTACCTACGAGCAGTACTTC. Its translation: CASSLGNVLTYEQYF. Looking up the rest from reference TRBV5-1 and TRBJ2-7 gives the full variable domain: KAGVTQTPRYLIKTRGQQVTLSCSPISGHRSVSWYQQTPGQGLQFLFEYFSETQRNKGNFPGRFSGRQFSNSRSEMNVSTLELGDSALYLCASSLGNVLTYEQYFGPGTRLTVT.

The J gene is TRBJ1-1, the V gene TRBV11-3; 7 bases map to TRBD1. Germline V gives CDR1 SGHNT, CDR2 YENEEA. V shed 6 bases, J shed 5 bases, and the junction held 15 bases outside the gene matches. This CDR3 region has 16 residues. The CDR3 region has the DNA TGTGCCAGCAGTCGCATTACAGGGGCCCTGGGGACTGAAGCTTTCTTT. Protein: CASSRITGALGTEAFF.

This clone appeared once. The chain combines TRBV2 with TRBJ1-4; maybe TRBD1 (6 bases). Looked up from germline, CDR1 is SNHLY and CDR2 is FYNNEI. V was pared by 10 bases and J by 7 bases, with 22 bases between. This CDR3 is 15 amino acids long. The CDR3 here is CATRGGLGHVEKLFF. CDR3 sequence (DNA): TGTGCCACCCGAGGGGGTCTAGGTCACGTTGAAAAACTGTTTTTT.

The chain uses TRBV19 and TRBJ1-4; D is undetermined. V gave up 10 bases and J gave up 0 bases, with 9 bases separating them. Germline V lookup: CDR1 LNHDA, CDR2 SQIVND (reference sequence). The CDR3 contains 13 residues. CDR3 amino acids: CATGKATNEKLFF. CDR3 coding DNA: TGTGCCACCGGAAAGGCAACTAATGAAAAACTGTTTTTT.

The J gene is TRBJ2-7, the V gene TRBV6-5; 9 bases line up with TRBD1. The V gene end was trimmed by 6 bases and the J gene end by 2 bases; junction bases not matched to a gene: 8. The CDR3 has 15 amino acids. CDR1 MNHEY and CDR2 SVGAGI come from the germline V gene. The CDR3 DNA is TGTGCCAGCAGGATCGGGACAGGGAGTGCCTACGAGCAGTACTTC. This codes for CASRIGTGSAYEQYF.

The J gene is TRBJ1-2, the V gene TRBV11-3; a possible D gene is TRBD1 (6 bases). The CDR3 is made up of 12 amino acids. CDR1 is SGHNT, CDR2 YENEEA, per germline. Trimming cost V 5 bases and J 4 bases, with 8 bases left between them. CDR3 bases: TGTGCCAGCAGCAAGGACAGCTATGGCTACACCTTC. Protein product: CASSKDSYGYTF.

V usage is TRBV7-6 and J usage is TRBJ1-1; 7 bases map to TRBD1. CDR1 and CDR2 (germline): SGHVS, FNYEAQ. The CDR3 is 15 amino acids. The trim removed 5 bases at V and 0 bases at J, leaving 6 bases unmatched. The CDR3 DNA reads TGTGCCAGCAGCCCTCCGGGACAGATGAACACTGAAGCTTTCTTT. This sequence encodes CASSPPGQMNTEAFF.

The rearrangement joins TRBV27 to TRBJ2-2; D not resolved. Deletions cut 0 bases from V and 1 base from J, with 6 bases between. This CDR3 comprises 15 residues. Germline CDR1 and CDR2: MNHEY and SMNVEV (reference sequence). The CDR3 here is CASSLSLLNTGELFF. The CDR3 coding sequence is TGTGCCAGCAGTTTATCCCTCTTGAACACCGGGGAGCTGTTTTTT.

V gene TRBV6-5 combines with J gene TRBJ1-6; TRBD1 agrees at 7 bases. With 10 bases clipped from V and 6 bases from J, the junction kept 6 bases outside the gene matches. Germline values: CDR1 MNHEY, CDR2 SVGAGI. The CDR3 length is 13 residues. The DNA for the CDR3 is TGTGCCACCTTCAAGGGGGCTAATTCACCCCTCCACTTT. Translated: CATFKGANSPLHF.